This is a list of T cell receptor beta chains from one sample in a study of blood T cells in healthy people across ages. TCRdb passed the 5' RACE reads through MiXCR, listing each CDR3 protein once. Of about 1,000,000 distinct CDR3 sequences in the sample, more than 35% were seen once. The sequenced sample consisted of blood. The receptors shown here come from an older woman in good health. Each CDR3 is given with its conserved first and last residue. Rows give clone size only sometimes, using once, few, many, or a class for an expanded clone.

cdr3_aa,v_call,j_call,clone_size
CVWSVGGYEAFF,TRBV30,TRBJ1-1,NA
CSARAPGGEQYF,TRBV20-1,TRBJ2-7,NA
CASSSAGTTQFF,TRBV7-8,TRBJ2-1,NA
CASSLGGIGGQPQHF,TRBV5-6,TRBJ1-5,NA
CASSLQQGAYEQYF,TRBV5-1,TRBJ2-7,many
CASSYQVGGSSYEQYF,TRBV6-5,TRBJ2-7,few
CASSGIAGAYNEQFF,TRBV7-3,TRBJ2-1,once
CAVSRGENSPLHF,TRBV10-3,TRBJ1-6,once
CASSEIGWEETQFF,TRBV25-1,NA,NA
CASGLANYEQYF,TRBV3-1,TRBJ2-7,NA
CSARPTGSGANVLTF,TRBV20-1,TRBJ2-6,few
CASSYDKTEAFF,TRBV6-6,TRBJ1-1,NA
CASSDRTSAYNEQFF,TRBV10-2,TRBJ2-1,NA
CSARQGNAGELFF,TRBV20-1,TRBJ2-2,NA
CASGLIGPEQYF,TRBV12-5,TRBJ2-7,NA
CASRLTRTGTLYGYTF,TRBV28,TRBJ1-2,few
CASRTTTDTQYF,TRBV25-1,TRBJ2-3,few
CASSLALMDRQFF,TRBV5-1,TRBJ2-1,NA
CASSGSTGVYEQYF,TRBV5-5,TRBJ2-7,NA
CASAGAGIYEQYF,TRBV6-2/TRBV6-3,TRBJ2-7,few
CASSQVASGPWEQYF,TRBV3-1,TRBJ2-7,NA
CASSLEAGETQYF,TRBV5-1,TRBJ2-5,once
CASTDPTSGSIFSEQFF,TRBV2,TRBJ2-1,few
CASSAQGLGVEGYTF,TRBV5-1,TRBJ1-2,few
CSAKGQGVNEQFF,TRBV20-1,TRBJ2-1,NA
CASSFSTGPLTNEKLFF,TRBV27,TRBJ1-4,few
CASAKDRITDTQYF,TRBV12-5,TRBJ2-3,NA
CASSSRGGQGAAHTQYF,TRBV7-2,TRBJ2-3,NA
CASQGDLAGYGNEQFF,TRBV2,TRBJ2-1,NA
CASSRMLTEYEQYF,TRBV7-8,NA,NA
CSAFLGLAGDTQYF,TRBV20-1,TRBJ2-3,few
CASSLNLAGSSYEQYF,TRBV12-3/TRBV12-4,TRBJ2-7,NA
CAMGYPGDERFF,TRBV10-3,TRBJ2-1,NA
CASRLAGARVDTQYF,TRBV5-1,TRBJ2-3,many
CASSFPYF,TRBV5-8,TRBJ2-5,once
CASSWMAETQYF,TRBV28,TRBJ2-5,NA
CAWSARGVEQFF,TRBV30,TRBJ2-1,few
CAYEARTGNPYEQYF,TRBV30,NA,few
CASSETVGGDTQYF,TRBV2,TRBJ2-3,NA
CSVDRTGETEAFF,TRBV29-1,TRBJ1-1,NA
CASSQEPPMPEWNEQFF,TRBV4-1,TRBJ2-1,NA
CASSKVRAGLETQYF,TRBV3-1,TRBJ2-5,NA
CASSLGVGTPTVPDTQYF,TRBV11-3,TRBJ2-3,NA
CASRRHTGNYGYTF,TRBV27,TRBJ1-2,few